This record concerns one T cell receptor (beta chain) sequence. The protocol was immunoSEQ multiplex PCR, while the TCRdb copy is restricted to in-frame clones and leaves out a portion. The table includes 170,000 or so clones, 90% detected once. This record belongs to a study of T cell responses to AZD1222 COVID-19 vaccine. V gave up 6 bases and J gave up 1 base, with 13 bases separating them. The CDR3 runs to 14 residues. Germline V CDR1 and CDR2: MNHEY, SVGAGI. The J gene is TRBJ2-7, the V gene TRBV6-5; the D is unclear. This receptor was identified in an adult in good health. The sequencing here drew on peripheral blood, taken on day 0 of AZD1222 vaccination. CDR3 in amino acids: CASSLRAESYEQYF. The CDR3 nucleotides are TGTGCCAGCAGCCTCCGGGCGGAGTCCTACGAGCAGTACTTC.